This T cell receptor (beta chain) was obtained from a study of graft-versus-host responses after intestinal transplantation. Study-level information: Recipients across the board were started on anti-thymocyte globulin induction, then kept on tacrolimus and steroids for about 3 years.

The data were produced by immunoSEQ multiplex PCR, yet TCRdb's version contains in-frame clones alone and is incomplete. The sample records roughly 70,000 clones, under 90% being singletons. In the case of this clone: Its target is not known.

Study-level points and caveats: Allografts from individuals with graft-donor T cell macrochimerism displayed high graft-versus-host to host-versus-graft clonal ratios. Early post-transplant HvG declines were associated with peak circulating GvH clone levels. Recipient bone marrow held GvH clones, some seen earlier in ileum or blood.

Sequencing was performed on unstimulated CD4+ T cells sorted from spleen or lymph node cells, taken before transplant. The sequence came from a human donor who was the organ donor for an intestinal transplant.

The CDR3 here is CATSLAGARDTQYF. CDR3 nucleotide sequence: TGTGCCACCTCACTAGCGGGGGCAAGAGATACGCAGTATTTT. The chain links TRBV19 to TRBJ2-3, with 11 bases that match TRBD2. The CDR3 totals 14 residues. The germline gives CDR1 LNHDA, CDR2 SQIVND (reference sequence). V was clipped by 10 bases and J by 5 bases; unmatched bases: 8. The variable domain in full, completed from reference TRBV19 and TRBJ2-3, reads DGGITQSPKYLFRKEGQNVTLSCEQNLNHDAMYWYRQDPGQGLRLIYYSQIVNDFQKGDIAEGYSVSREKKESFPLTVTSAQKNPTAFYLCATSLAGARDTQYFGPGTRLTVL.